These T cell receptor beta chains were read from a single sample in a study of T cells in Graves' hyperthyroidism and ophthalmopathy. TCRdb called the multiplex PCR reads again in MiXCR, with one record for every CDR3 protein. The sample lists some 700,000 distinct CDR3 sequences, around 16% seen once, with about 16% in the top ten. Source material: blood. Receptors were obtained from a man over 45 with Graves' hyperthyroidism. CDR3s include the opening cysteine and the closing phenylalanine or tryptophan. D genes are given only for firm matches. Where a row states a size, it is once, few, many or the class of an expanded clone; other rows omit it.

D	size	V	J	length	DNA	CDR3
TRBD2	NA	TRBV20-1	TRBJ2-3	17	TGCAGTGCTAGAGATGTAACTAGCGGGAGGGCCACAGATACGCAGTATTTT	CSARDVTSGRATDTQYF
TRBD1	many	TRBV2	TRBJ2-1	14	TGTGCCAGCAAACAGGACAGGCAAAACAATGAGCAGTTCTTC	CASKQDRQNNEQFF
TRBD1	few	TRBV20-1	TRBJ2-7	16	TGCAGTGCTCAGGGGGGAACAGGGACAGGCACCTACGAGCAGTACTTC	CSAQGGTGTGTYEQYF
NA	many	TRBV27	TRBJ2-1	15	TGTGCCAGCAGTCCAAGGTGGGGGACGGACAATGAGCAGTTCTTC	CASSPRWGTDNEQFF
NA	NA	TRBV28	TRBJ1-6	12	TGTGCCAGCTTGACCGGGAAATCACCCCTCCACTTT	CASLTGKSPLHF
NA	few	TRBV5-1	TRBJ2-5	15	TGCGCCAGCAGCTACGACGGGATATTTTCAGGGACCCAGTACTTC	CASSYDGIFSGTQYF
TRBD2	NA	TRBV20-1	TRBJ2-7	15	TGCAGTGCGGAATCCGGGACTACCCCCTCCTACGAGCAGTACTTC	CSAESGTTPSYEQYF
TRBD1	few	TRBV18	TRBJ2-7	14	TGTGCCAGCTCTACACCGGGACAGATCTACGAGCAGTACTTC	CASSTPGQIYEQYF
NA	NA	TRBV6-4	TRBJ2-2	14	TGTGCCAGCAGCCCGCTAATGAACACCGGGGAGCTGTTTTTT	CASSPLMNTGELFF
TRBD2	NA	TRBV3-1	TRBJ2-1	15	TGTGCCAGCAGCGGGCGGGAGGACTCCTACAATGAGCAGTTCTTC	CASSGREDSYNEQFF